The following is a TCR beta chain sequence with its context. Its antigen is still unknown. The V segment lost 2 bases and the J segment 8 bases; nucleotides outside the gene matches: 9. Germline loops: CDR1 SGHNT, CDR2 YYREEE (reference sequence). The CDR3 is 17 amino acids. This sample is drawn from a study of cytomegalovirus exposure and HLA in healthy donors. Study background: The same platform used for the roughly 600 first-cohort repertoires was also used for the 100 to 150 validation repertoires, as a later analysis reported. Study observations and caveats: TCR beta chains numbering 150 to 200 were designated cytomegalovirus-associated. First-cohort TCR clusters were later found to tend to co-occur in the 120 validation repertoires.

Method: immunoSEQ multiplex PCR; TCRdb's copy keeps in-frame clones and lacks some. The data show 80,000 to 95,000 clones, roughly 92% seen once. The source is a woman aged 25 to 39 in good health and CMV-seropositive. Sequencing used PBMCs. V is TRBV5-4 and J is TRBJ2-1; 14 nucleotides agree with TRBD2. In DNA form, the CDR3 reads TGTGCCAGCAGCTTAAACCCTACGGGACTAGCGGGAGATGAGCAGTTCTTC. It is translated as CASSLNPTGLAGDEQFF. Full variable domain (missing parts from reference TRBV5-4 and TRBJ2-1): ETGVTQSPTHLIKTRGQQVTLRCSSQSGHNTVSWYQQALGQGPQFIFQYYREEENGRGNFPPRFSGLQFPNYSSELNVNALELDDSALYLCASSLNPTGLAGDEQFFGPGTRLTVL.